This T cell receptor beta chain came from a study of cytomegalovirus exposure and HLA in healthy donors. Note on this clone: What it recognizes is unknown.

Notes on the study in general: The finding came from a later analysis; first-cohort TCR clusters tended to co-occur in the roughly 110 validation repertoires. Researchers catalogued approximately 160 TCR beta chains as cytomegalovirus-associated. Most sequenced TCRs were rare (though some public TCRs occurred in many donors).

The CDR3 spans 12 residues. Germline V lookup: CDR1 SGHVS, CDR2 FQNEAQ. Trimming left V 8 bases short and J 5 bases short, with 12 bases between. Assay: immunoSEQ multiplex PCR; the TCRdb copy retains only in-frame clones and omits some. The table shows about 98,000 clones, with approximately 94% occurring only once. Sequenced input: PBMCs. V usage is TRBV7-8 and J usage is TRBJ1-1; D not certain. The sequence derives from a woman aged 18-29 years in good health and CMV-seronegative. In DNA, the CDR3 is TGTGCCAGCTTAGCCTCGGGGACTGAAGCTTTCTTT. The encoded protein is CASLASGTEAFF.